The rows below give T cell receptor beta chains drawn from one sample of a study of PD-1 blockade in classical Hodgkin lymphoma. TCRdb keeps only in-frame clones here, not all; method: immunoSEQ multiplex PCR. The repertoire holds 90,000 to 100,000 clones, with roughly 87% as singletons. Sequencing was performed on peripheral blood mononuclear cells (PBMCs), taken before the second cycle of nivolumab. These receptor sequences come from a human donor with classical Hodgkin lymphoma. Both conserved end residues are part of each CDR3. The order of the fields is J gene, V gene, D gene, clone size, CDR3 DNA, CDR3 protein. The D gene is left open where the match is weak. Not all rows give a size; the values are once, few, many and, for expanded clones, a class.

TRBJ1-5 TRBV6-1 NA NA TGTGCCAGCAGCGACGACAGGATCAATCAGCCCCAGCATTTT CASSDDRINQPQHF
TRBJ1-4 TRBV6-6 NA NA TGTGCCAGCAGCCCCCGGAGTGAAAAACTGTTTTTT CASSPRSEKLFF
TRBJ2-7 TRBV7-8 NA few TGTGCCAGCAGCTTAGTAACGGGTTCCTACGAGCAGTACTTC CASSLVTGSYEQYF
TRBJ2-3 TRBV4-1 NA NA TGCGCCAGCAGCCAAGTTTGGGGGACGGTTCGTGATACGCAGTATTTT CASSQVWGTVRDTQYF
TRBJ2-7 TRBV29-1 NA few TGCAGCGTTGCAGGGTCGACCTACGAGCAGTACTTC CSVAGSTYEQYF
TRBJ2-7 TRBV28 TRBD1 NA TGTGCCAGCAGTTTTCAGGGGGAAACCTACGAGCAGTACTTC CASSFQGETYEQYF
TRBJ2-7 TRBV11-1 NA NA TGTGCCAGCAGCTTCGGACACCTCTACGAGCAGTACTTC CASSFGHLYEQYF
TRBJ2-7 TRBV2 NA NA TGTGCCAGCAGCAGCTTTCCAGGGAACGAGCAGTACTTC CASSSFPGNEQYF
TRBJ2-6 TRBV7-2 NA NA TGTGCCAGCAGCTCCCAGGGGAGCTCTGGGGCCAACGTCCTGACTTTC CASSSQGSSGANVLTF
TRBJ2-7 TRBV7-9 NA NA TGTGCCAGCAGCTCGCCAGGGGATTCTTACGAGCAGTACTTC CASSSPGDSYEQYF
TRBJ1-3 TRBV7-9 NA once TGTGCCAGCAGCTTACCCCTCGGATCTTCCGGGAACACCATATATTTT CASSLPLGSSGNTIYF
TRBJ2-7 TRBV2 NA NA TGTGCCAGCAGTGATTCTGAATACGAGCAGTACTTC CASSDSEYEQYF
TRBJ1-1 TRBV13 NA NA TGTGCCAGCAGCCCCTGGGGGATGGGCTTGGGCACTGAAGCTTTCTTT CASSPWGMGLGTEAFF
TRBJ1-1 TRBV7-9 NA NA TGTGCCACAGACACGAACACTGAAGCTTTCTTT CATDTNTEAFF
TRBJ1-5 TRBV7-8 NA once TGTGCCAGCAGCTTAAAAGGGGCAGGGATTAGCAATCAGCCCCAGCATTTT CASSLKGAGISNQPQHF
TRBJ1-6 TRBV4-2 NA NA TGTGCCAGCAGCCCTAAGGGGGGGCGATTCGATTCACCCCTCCACTTT CASSPKGGRFDSPLHF
TRBJ1-5 TRBV10-3 NA NA TGTGCCAGCAGTAAGACCTTAAGCGGAGATCAGCCCCAGCATTTT CASSKTLSGDQPQHF
TRBJ1-1 TRBV27 NA NA TGTGCCAGCAGTTTCAGGAGGAGTACTGAAGCTTTCTTT CASSFRRSTEAFF
TRBJ2-2 TRBV5-4 NA NA TGTGCCAGCAGCTTGTGGACGGGCAACACCGGGGAGCTGTTTTTT CASSLWTGNTGELFF
TRBJ2-7 TRBV5-4 NA NA TGTGCCAGCAGCGCACAGGGCCCTAGCTCCTACGAGCAGTACTTC CASSAQGPSSYEQYF
TRBJ2-5 TRBV28 TRBD1 NA TGTGCCAGCAGGTGGACAGGGGGCGCGGAGACCCAGTACTTC CASRWTGGAETQYF
TRBJ2-7 TRBV28 NA NA TGTGCCAGCAGTTTAAAGGGAACCTCCTACGAGCAGTACTTC CASSLKGTSYEQYF
TRBJ2-3 TRBV19 TRBD2 NA TGTGCCAGTCAGGTCCCGGGACTAGGCACAGATACGCAGTATTTT CASQVPGLGTDTQYF
TRBJ1-6 TRBV27 NA NA TGTGCCAGCAGTTCTCAGGTGGGATCACCCCTCCACTTT CASSSQVGSPLHF
TRBJ2-2 TRBV10-3 NA NA TGTGCCATCAGCGCCGTGGCGGGGCAGTCGAACACCGGGGAGCTGTTTTTT CAISAVAGQSNTGELFF
TRBJ1-1 TRBV5-1 NA NA TGCGCCAGCAGCTTTATCGGGGGTTCCAACACTGAAGCTTTCTTT CASSFIGGSNTEAFF
TRBJ2-7 TRBV5-6 TRBD2 NA TGTGCCAGCAGCTTGGGCGGGGGGGCCTCCTACGAGCAGTACTTC CASSLGGGASYEQYF
TRBJ1-2 TRBV7-9 NA NA TGTGCCAGCAGCTTAGCGGGGGAAGGCTACACCTTC CASSLAGEGYTF
TRBJ2-7 TRBV6-6 NA NA TGTGCCAGCAGTACCTCCTACGAGCAGTACTTC CASSTSYEQYF
TRBJ1-4 TRBV5-1 NA few TGCGCCAGCAGCTTGCAGCCTCCGTTAACTAATGAAAAACTGTTTTTT CASSLQPPLTNEKLFF
TRBJ2-1 TRBV19 NA NA TGTGCCAGTAGTATATCGTTGGGGGACGAGCAGTTCTTC CASSISLGDEQFF
TRBJ2-2 TRBV25-1 NA NA TGTGCCAGCAGGGGGGGCGCCGGGGAGCTGTTTTTT CASRGGAGELFF
TRBJ1-5 TRBV27 NA once TGTGCCAGCAGTTTGGCGGGTTTGGGCAATCAGCCCCAGCATTTT CASSLAGLGNQPQHF
TRBJ1-5 TRBV7-2 NA NA TGTGCCAGCAGCTTAGCGCAATCCGTGAGCAATCAGCCCCAGCATTTT CASSLAQSVSNQPQHF
TRBJ1-5 TRBV19 NA NA TGTGCCAGTACCTTGGCGTCGGGGGGGAATCAGCCCCAGCATTTT CASTLASGGNQPQHF
TRBJ1-5 TRBV6-5 NA NA TGTGCCAGCAGTTACTCGGATAGGCAGCCCCAGCATTTT CASSYSDRQPQHF
TRBJ2-5 TRBV28 TRBD1 NA TGTGCCAGCAGTTCCCCCGGGGACAGGGTGGGGACCCAGTACTTC CASSSPGDRVGTQYF
TRBJ2-5 TRBV11-2 NA NA TGTGCCAGCAGGAAAACGGAAGGGGTCGAGACCCAGTACTTC CASRKTEGVETQYF
TRBJ2-7 TRBV28 NA NA TGTGCCAGCAGTTTTCAGGGTATCTACGAGCAGTACTTC CASSFQGIYEQYF
TRBJ2-2 TRBV19 TRBD1 NA TGTGCCACGAGATCACAGGGGGCTCCGAACACCGGGGAGCTGTTTTTT CATRSQGAPNTGELFF
TRBJ2-7 TRBV11-1 TRBD2 NA TGTGCCAGCAGGACTAGCGGGAGTGAAGAGCAGTACTTC CASRTSGSEEQYF
TRBJ2-5 TRBV21-1 NA once TGTGCCAGCAGCAAAGGGGTACAAGGGGAGACCCAGTACTTC CASSKGVQGETQYF
TRBJ1-5 TRBV6-1 NA NA TGTGCCAGCGGGCAGTCAGGCAATCAGCCCCAGCATTTT CASGQSGNQPQHF
TRBJ2-1 TRBV2 TRBD2 NA TGTGCCAGCAGACCAACTAGCGGGGGGGCCTTAGAGCAGTTCTTC CASRPTSGGALEQFF
TRBJ2-7 TRBV25-1 NA NA TGTGCCAGCAGTGTTGGGGGGCTAGAACTCTACGAGCAGTACTTC CASSVGGLELYEQYF
TRBJ1-2 TRBV5-1 NA once TGCGCCAGCAGCCCCACAGGGTGGGCTAACTATGGCTACACCTTC CASSPTGWANYGYTF